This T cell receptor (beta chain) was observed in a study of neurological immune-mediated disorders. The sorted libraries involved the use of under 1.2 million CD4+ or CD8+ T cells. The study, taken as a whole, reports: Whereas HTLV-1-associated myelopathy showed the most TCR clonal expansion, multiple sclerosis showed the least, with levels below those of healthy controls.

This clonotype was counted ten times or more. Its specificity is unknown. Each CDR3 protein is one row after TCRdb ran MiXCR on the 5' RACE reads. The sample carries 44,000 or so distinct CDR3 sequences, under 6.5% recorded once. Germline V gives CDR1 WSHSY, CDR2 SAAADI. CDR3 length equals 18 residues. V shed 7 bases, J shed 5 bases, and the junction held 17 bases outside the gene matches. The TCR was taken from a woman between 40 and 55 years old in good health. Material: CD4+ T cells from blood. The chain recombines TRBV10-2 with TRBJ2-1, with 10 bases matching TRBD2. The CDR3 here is CASKRGAGGKTLNNEQFF. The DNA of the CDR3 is TGCGCCAGCAAAAGGGGAGCGGGAGGGAAAACTTTGAACAATGAGCAGTTCTTC.